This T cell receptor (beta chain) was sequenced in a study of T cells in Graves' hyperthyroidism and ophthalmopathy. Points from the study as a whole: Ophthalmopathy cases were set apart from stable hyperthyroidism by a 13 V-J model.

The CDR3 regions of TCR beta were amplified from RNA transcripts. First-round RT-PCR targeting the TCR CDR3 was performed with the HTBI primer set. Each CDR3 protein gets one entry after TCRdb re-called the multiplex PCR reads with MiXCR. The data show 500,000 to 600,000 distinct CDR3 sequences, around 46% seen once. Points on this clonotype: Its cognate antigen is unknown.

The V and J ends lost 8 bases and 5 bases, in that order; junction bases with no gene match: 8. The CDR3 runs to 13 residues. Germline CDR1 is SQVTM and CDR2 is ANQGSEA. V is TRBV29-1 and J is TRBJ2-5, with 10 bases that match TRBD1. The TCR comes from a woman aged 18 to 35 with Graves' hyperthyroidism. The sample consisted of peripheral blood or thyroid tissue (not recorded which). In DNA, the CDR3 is TGCAGCTACAGACAGGGGGCCGTGGAGACCCAGTACTTC. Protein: CSYRQGAVETQYF.